The next 6 T cell receptor beta chains were all read from a single sample in a study of blood T cell repertoires in COVID-19. The method was immunoSEQ multiplex PCR; TCRdb's version includes in-frame clones alone and lacks a portion of them. The sample has 200,000 or so clones, approximately 85% seen once. Sequences were obtained from peripheral blood. All receptors come from a human donor with active or convalescent COVID-19. The donor label of this sample is uncertain.

This chain uses TRBV7-2 with TRBJ1-2; TRBD1 aligns across 9 bases. The CDR3 consists of 15 residues. The V segment lost 6 bases and the J segment 3 bases; nucleotides outside the gene matches: 8. Germline V gene data show CDR1 as SGHTA and CDR2 as FQGNSA. The CDR3 protein is CASRSGTGYDYGYTF. The DNA for the CDR3 is TGTGCCAGCAGGTCAGGGACAGGGTATGACTATGGCTACACCTTC.

This chain connects TRBV5-4 to TRBJ1-1; a weak D match, TRBD1 (5 bases). The CDR3 is made up of 13 amino acids. CDR1 is SGHNT and CDR2 is YYREEE in the germline V gene (reference sequence). V dropped 1 base and J dropped 1 base, with 5 bases sitting between them. The CDR3 protein is CASSLTGNTEAFF. The CDR3 DNA follows: TGTGCCAGCAGCTTGACAGGGAACACTGAAGCTTTCTTT.

The rearrangement joins TRBV6-1 to TRBJ2-3; 10 positions agree with TRBD2. The CDR3 is made up of 18 amino acids. V dropped 4 bases and J dropped 1; count of bases not matched to a gene: 11. Germline lookup yields CDR1 MNHNS and CDR2 SASEGT. As DNA, the CDR3 is TGTGCCAGCAGTGTCAGGGGCTCTAGCGGGAGAGGCACAGATACGCAGTATTTT. It yields the protein CASSVRGSSGRGTDTQYF.

V gene TRBV7-2 combines with J gene TRBJ2-2; TRBD1 matches 8 bases. Looked up from germline, CDR1 is SGHTA and CDR2 is FQGNSA. Trimming took 6 bases from V and 4 from J; bases not matched to a gene: 4. CDR3 length: 14 amino acids. The CDR3 region is CASSYDRGTGELFF. CDR3 DNA: TGTGCCAGCAGTTACGACAGGGGCACCGGGGAGCTGTTTTTT. Supplemented by reference TRBV7-2 and TRBJ2-2, the full variable domain reads GAGVSQSPSNKVTEKGKDVELRCDPISGHTALYWYRQSLGQGLEFLIYFQGNSAPDKSGLPSDRFSAERTGGSVSTLTIQRTQQEDSAVYLCASSYDRGTGELFFGEGSRLTVL.

This clone occurred many times. V gene TRBV28 combines with J gene TRBJ2-1, with D perhaps TRBD1 (6 bases). This CDR3 is built from 13 residues. CDR1 and CDR2 from the germline V gene are MDHEN and SYDVKM. V was trimmed by 1 base and J by 9 bases, leaving 10 bases between them. CDR3 residues: CASSLSQGSEQFF. CDR3 in DNA: TGTGCCAGCAGTTTATCCCAGGGGAGTGAGCAGTTCTTC.

J is TRBJ2-3 and V is TRBV4-1; 9 bases are shared with TRBD1. This CDR3 is built from 13 residues. Trimming cost V 7 bases and J 3 bases; bases outside gene matches: 2. The V gene's germline CDR1 is MGHRA and CDR2 YSYEKL. Here the CDR3 reads CASKGQGTDTQYF. CDR3 bases: TGCGCCAGCAAAGGACAGGGGACAGATACGCAGTATTTT.